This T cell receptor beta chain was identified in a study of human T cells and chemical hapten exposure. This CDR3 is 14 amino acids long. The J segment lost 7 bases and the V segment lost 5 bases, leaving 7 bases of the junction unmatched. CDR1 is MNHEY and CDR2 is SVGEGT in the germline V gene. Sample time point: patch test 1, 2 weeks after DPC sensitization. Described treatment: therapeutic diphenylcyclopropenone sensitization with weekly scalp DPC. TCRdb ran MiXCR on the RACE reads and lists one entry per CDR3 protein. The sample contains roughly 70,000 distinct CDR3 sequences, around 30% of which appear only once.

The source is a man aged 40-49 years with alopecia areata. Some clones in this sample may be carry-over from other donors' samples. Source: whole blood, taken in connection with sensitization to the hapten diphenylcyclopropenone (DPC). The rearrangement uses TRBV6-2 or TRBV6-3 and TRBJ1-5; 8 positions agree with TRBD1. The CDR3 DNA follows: TGTGCCAGCAGTAATACAGGGGGAACCCAGCCCCAGCATTTT. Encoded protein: CASSNTGGTQPQHF.